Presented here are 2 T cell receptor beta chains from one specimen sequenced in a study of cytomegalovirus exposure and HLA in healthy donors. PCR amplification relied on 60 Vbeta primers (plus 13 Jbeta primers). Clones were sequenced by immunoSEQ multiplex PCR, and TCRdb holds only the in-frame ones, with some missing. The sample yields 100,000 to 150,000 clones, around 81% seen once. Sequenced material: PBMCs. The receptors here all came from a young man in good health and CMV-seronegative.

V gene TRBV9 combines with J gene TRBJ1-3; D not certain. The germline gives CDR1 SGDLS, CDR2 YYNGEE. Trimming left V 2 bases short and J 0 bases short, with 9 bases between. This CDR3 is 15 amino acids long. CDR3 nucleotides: TGTGCCAGCAGCGTGAGGGCGGCCTCTGGAAACACCATATATTTT. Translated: CASSVRAASGNTIYF.

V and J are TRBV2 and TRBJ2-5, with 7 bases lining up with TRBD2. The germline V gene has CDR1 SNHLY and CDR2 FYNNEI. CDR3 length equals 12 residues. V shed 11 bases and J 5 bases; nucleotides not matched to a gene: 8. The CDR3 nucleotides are TGTGCCGGACGGGGGGAATGGGAGACCCAGTACTTC. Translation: CAGRGEWETQYF.